This passage covers 20 T cell receptor beta chains from one sample sequenced in a study of identical twins. TCRdb fed the 5' RACE reads into MiXCR, producing one record per CDR3 protein. The sample lists about 520,000 distinct CDR3 sequences; around 20% were seen once. Separately, the same data were catalogued under a study of T cells expressing NK-cell markers.

The sequencing input was CD4+ T cells sorted from blood. The receptors derive from a woman aged 18-30 years in good health.

This clonotype came up a few times. The chain carries TRBV7-9 and TRBJ2-7; unclear D gene. Trimming stripped 1 base from V and 6 bases from J, with 4 bases between. This CDR3 spans 11 amino acids. CDR1 is SEHNR, CDR2 FQNEAQ, per germline (reference sequence). This chain's CDR3 is CASSLELEQYF. CDR3 DNA sequence: TGTGCCAGCAGCTTAGAGCTCGAGCAGTACTTC. Using reference TRBV7-9 and TRBJ2-7 for the parts outside the CDR3, the full variable domain is DTGVSQNPRHKITKRGQNVTFRCDPISEHNRLYWYRQTLGQGPEFLTYFQNEAQLEKSRLLSDRFSAERPKGSFSTLEIQRTEQGDSAMYLCASSLELEQYFGPGTRLTVT.

This clonotype came up a few times. The chain combines TRBV9 with TRBJ2-7; TRBD1 matches at 10 bases. There are 13 residues in the CDR3. Trimming cost V 4 bases and J 5 bases; bases outside gene matches: 3. CDR1 and CDR2 from the germline V gene are SGDLS and YYNGEE. The CDR3 DNA is TGTGCCAGCAGCACGACAGGGGGCCACGAGCAGTACTTC. Translation: CASSTTGGHEQYF.

This clonotype was found many times. The CDR3 is CASSQQDSRGQPQHF. CDR3 sequence (DNA): TGTGCCAGCAGTCAACAGGACAGCCGGGGACAGCCCCAGCATTTT. The chain uses TRBV12-3 or TRBV12-4 and TRBJ1-5, with a possible D match to TRBD1 (6 bases). The CDR3 is 15 residues long. V lost 5 bases, J lost 7 bases, and 18 bases lay in between.

This chain links TRBV24-1 with TRBJ2-2, with TRBD2 identical over 10 bases. The germline gives CDR1 KGHDR, CDR2 SFDVKD. The CDR3 contains 16 residues. J lost 5 bases, V lost 2 bases, and 4 bases had no gene match. The CDR3 nucleotides read TGTGCCACCAGTGATTCATGGACTAGCGGAACCGGGGAGCTGTTTTTT. This codes for CATSDSWTSGTGELFF.

The J gene is TRBJ2-2, the V gene TRBV7-2; TRBD2 agrees at 8 bases. CDR3 length equals 13 residues. V was clipped by 6 bases and J by 6 bases; unmatched bases: 3. Germline CDR1 is SGHTA and CDR2 is FQGNSA. CDR3: CASRLREAGELFF. The CDR3 coding sequence is TGTGCCAGCAGACTGCGGGAGGCCGGGGAGCTGTTTTTT.

This clonotype came up a few times. This chain joins TRBV20-1 and TRBJ1-1; D remains unclear. The germline V gene encodes CDR1 DFQATT and CDR2 SNEGSKA (reference sequence). This CDR3 contains 12 residues. V lost 1 base and J lost 6, with 9 bases in between. The CDR3 sequence is CSARGLTPEAFF. The CDR3 DNA follows: TGCAGTGCTAGAGGGCTTACCCCTGAAGCTTTCTTT.

The CDR3 sequence is CASSLASVTYEQYF. The CDR3 DNA is TGTGCCAGCAGCTTAGCCAGCGTTACCTACGAGCAGTACTTC. The gene calls are TRBV7-9 and TRBJ2-7; D ambiguous. The V gene lost 0 bases and the J gene lost 2 bases, with 8 bases spanning the gap. Germline CDR1 is SEHNR and CDR2 is FQNEAQ (reference sequence). This CDR3 comprises 14 residues.

The J gene is TRBJ2-7, the V gene TRBV29-1, with 7 positions matching TRBD1. After removal of 6 bases from V and 9 bases from J, the junction contained 17 bases not matched to a gene. Germline values: CDR1 SQVTM, CDR2 ANQGSEA. CDR3 length equals 14 residues. Here the CDR3 reads CSVRLGTAPPGQYF. In DNA form, the CDR3 reads TGCAGCGTCCGTCTCGGGACAGCTCCGCCTGGGCAGTACTTC.

This chain uses TRBV9 with TRBJ1-5; 7 bases agree with TRBD1. Trimming at V came to 1 base and at J to 3 bases, leaving 4 bases not matched to a gene. Germline CDR1 is SGDLS and CDR2 is YYNGEE. The CDR3 spans 15 residues. CDR3 in amino acids: CASSVSGQTNQPQHF. Here the CDR3 DNA reads TGTGCCAGCAGCGTATCGGGACAGACCAATCAGCCCCAGCATTTT.

The chain couples TRBV3-1 to TRBJ2-5; TRBD2 matches 8 bases. Germline V gives CDR1 LGHDT, CDR2 YNNKEL (reference sequence). The ends lost 0 bases at V and 7 bases at J; junction bases unmatched: 1. The CDR3 consists of 13 residues. CDR3 loop: CASSQDTSGTQYF. For the CDR3, the DNA is TGTGCCAGCAGCCAAGATACTAGCGGGACCCAGTACTTC.

The V call is TRBV20-1, the J call TRBJ2-1; 7 nucleotides line up with TRBD2. Germline V gene data show CDR1 as DFQATT and CDR2 as SNEGSKA (reference sequence). The CDR3 has 17 residues. The V and J ends lost 2 bases and 0 bases, in that order; junction bases with no gene match: 10. CDR3 DNA sequence: TGCAGTGCTAGAAATCCGGGACTACAAAGCTCCTACAATGAGCAGTTCTTC. It yields the protein CSARNPGLQSSYNEQFF.

The V call is TRBV5-6, the J call TRBJ2-1, with D perhaps matching TRBD1 (5 bases). The germline CDR1 and CDR2 sequences are SGHDT and YYEEEE. V gave up 1 base and J gave up 12 bases, with 11 bases separating them. The CDR3 covers 12 residues. The CDR3 coding sequence is TGTGCCAGCAGCTTGCTGCAGGGTTGGCAGTTCTTC. Translated: CASSLLQGWQFF.

This chain uses TRBV20-1 with TRBJ2-5, with D possibly called TRBD1 or TRBD2 (5 bases each). Between the trimmed V and J ends, which lost 8 bases and 5 bases, there was a span of 15 bases. Germline lookup yields CDR1 DFQATT and CDR2 SNEGSKA (reference sequence). The CDR3 is made up of 12 amino acids. The CDR3 nucleotides read TGCAGTCAATTTAAGTGGGGGGAGACCCAGTACTTC. Translated, it gives CSQFKWGETQYF.

The V gene is TRBV20-1, the J gene TRBJ2-1, with 7 nucleotides matching TRBD1. The CDR3 is made up of 14 amino acids. Germline CDR1 reads DFQATT; CDR2 reads SNEGSKA (reference sequence). Losses at the gene ends were 3 bases for V and 8 bases for J; bases not matched to a gene: 10. The CDR3 here is CSARRYRDSYEQFF. The CDR3 nucleotides are TGCAGTGCTAGGCGATATCGGGACAGTTATGAGCAGTTCTTC.

The rearrangement links TRBV9 to TRBJ2-7; no definite D call. Trimming pared 0 bases from V and 6 bases from J, leaving 13 bases between. The germline CDR1 and CDR2 sequences are SGDLS and YYNGEE. The CDR3 runs to 14 residues. The CDR3 DNA is TGTGCCAGCAGCGTAGGGCGGCAGCATCGCGAGCAGTACTTC. Translated: CASSVGRQHREQYF.

J is TRBJ2-7 and V is TRBV20-1; no firm D call. CDR1 and CDR2 from the germline V gene are DFQATT and SNEGSKA (reference sequence). The CDR3 length is 16 residues. V dropped 3 bases and J dropped 0 bases, with 18 bases sitting between them. The CDR3 DNA sequence: TGCAGTGCTAGGGTCTTAGGCAGCAGCTTCTCCTACGAGCAGTACTTC. This encodes CSARVLGSSFSYEQYF.

This clonotype was seen only a few times. The chain employs TRBV7-9 and TRBJ2-1; 7 bases match TRBD2. Germline-derived CDR1 and CDR2 are SEHNR and FQNEAQ (reference sequence). The CDR3 length is 14 residues. Trimming removed 3 bases from V and 7 bases from J; junction bases left unmatched: 6. CDR3: CASSFGGSTNEQFF. The DNA of the CDR3 is TGTGCCAGCAGCTTTGGCGGGAGTACGAATGAGCAGTTCTTC.

The V gene is TRBV4-3, the J gene TRBJ2-2; D may be TRBD2 (5 bases). The CDR3 spans 16 residues. The V gene's germline CDR1 is LGHNA and CDR2 YSLEER. V shed 4 bases and J shed 3 bases, with 15 bases lying between them. The CDR3 reads CASSRSGKPHTGELFF. In nucleotides, the CDR3 is TGCGCCAGCAGCCGCTCCGGGAAGCCCCACACCGGGGAGCTGTTTTTT.

The chain links TRBV21-1 to TRBJ2-1. TRBV21-1 is reported as a pseudogene. This CDR3 comprises 13 residues. The CDR3 DNA is TGTGCCAGCAAGAAAAGGATCGGCGATGAGCAGTTCTTC. This sequence encodes CASKKRIGDEQFF.

This clonotype has more than one count but fewer than ten. The chain recombines TRBV20-1 with TRBJ2-1; D is unclear. The CDR3 spans 17 residues. Germline V gene sequence: CDR1 DFQATT, CDR2 SNEGSKA (reference sequence). Between the trimmed V and J ends, which lost 0 bases and 0 bases, there was a span of 15 bases. This chain's CDR3 is CSARDQSARRSYNEQFF. The CDR3 DNA reads as TGCAGTGCTAGAGATCAATCGGCTAGGCGCTCCTACAATGAGCAGTTCTTC.